These 29 T cell receptor beta chains were sequenced from one sample in a study of T cells in localized non-small cell lung cancer. The table came from immunoSEQ multiplex PCR; TCRdb's copy has only in-frame clones and leaves some out. The sample carries about 40,000 clones, more than 75% recorded once. The sample in question was peripheral blood, obtained before any cancer treatment. The receptors were gathered from a man aged 18-55 years with stage I lung adenocarcinoma.

The chain recombines TRBV4-2 with TRBJ2-2; TRBD2 might be the D (5 bases). Germline CDR1 LGHNA, CDR2 YNFKEQ. The V end lost 4 bases, the J end lost 3 bases, and 12 bases lay between the germline ends. The CDR3 has 15 amino acids. This CDR3 reads CASSPGGFDTGELFF. The CDR3 region has the DNA TGTGCCAGCAGCCCTGGAGGTTTCGACACCGGGGAGCTGTTTTTT.

The genes are TRBV19 and TRBJ2-2, with D perhaps matching TRBD2 (5 bases). CDR3 length: 12 residues. Germline CDR1 is LNHDA and CDR2 is SQIVND (reference sequence). The V end was cut by 5 bases, the J end by 4 bases, with 5 bases between. In DNA, the CDR3 is TGTGCCAGTAGTGCGGGCACCGGGGAGCTGTTTTTT. Protein product: CASSAGTGELFF.

The V gene is TRBV4-3, the J gene TRBJ2-2, with a tentative D call TRBD2 (5 bases). This CDR3 has 14 residues. V lost 4 bases and J 8 bases, leaving 14 bases between the germline ends. Germline V gene data show CDR1 as LGHNA and CDR2 as YSLEER. CDR3 nucleotide sequence: TGCGCCAGCAGCCCCACATTTAGCGTAGGGGAGCTGTTTTTT. Translated: CASSPTFSVGELFF.

V is TRBV27 and J is TRBJ2-7; D possibly corresponds to TRBD1 (6 bases). V dropped 2 bases and J dropped 1 base, with 9 bases sitting between them. CDR1 MNHEY and CDR2 SMNVEV come from the germline V gene (reference sequence). This CDR3 contains 14 residues. The CDR3 loop is CASSLKGESYEQYF. CDR3 nucleotides: TGTGCCAGCAGTTTAAAGGGGGAGTCCTACGAGCAGTACTTC.

This chain uses TRBV9 with TRBJ2-3, with D possibly being TRBD1 or TRBD2 (5 bases each). The CDR3 is made up of 13 amino acids. The ends were cut back, 0 bases at V and 6 bases at J, with 8 bases in the middle. Germline CDR1 reads SGDLS; CDR2 reads YYNGEE. This CDR3 is CASSVGGSDTQYF. CDR3 bases: TGTGCCAGCAGCGTAGGGGGGAGTGATACGCAGTATTTT.

The CDR3 is CAIKQGDNGNTIYF. CDR3 sequence (DNA): TGTGCCATCAAGCAGGGGGACAATGGAAACACCATATATTTT. This chain connects TRBV10-3 to TRBJ1-3, with 7 nucleotides matching TRBD1. The V gene's germline CDR1 is ENHRY and CDR2 SYGVKD. The CDR3 sequence is 14 residues long. The junction had 6 bases not matched to a gene; V was cut back by 7 bases and J by 3 bases.

The CDR3 region has the DNA TGTGCCAGCAGTTTTGGGAACAGGGCCTCCTATGGCTACACCTTC. Translating gives CASSFGNRASYGYTF. V usage is TRBV27 and J usage is TRBJ1-2; D may be TRBD1 (6 bases). Germline CDR1 is MNHEY and CDR2 is SMNVEV (reference sequence). The CDR3 length is 15 residues. V was cut by 3 bases and J by 4 bases, with 15 bases left in between.

The chain is built from TRBV5-4 and TRBJ2-3; 12 positions match TRBD2. This CDR3 has 18 amino acids. V was clipped by 3 bases and J by 1 base; unmatched bases: 9. The germline V gene has CDR1 SGHNT and CDR2 YYREEE (reference sequence). CDR3 loop: CASSSPTSGGGGTDTQYF. The CDR3 DNA is TGTGCCAGCAGCTCCCCGACTAGCGGGGGCGGGGGCACAGATACGCAGTATTTT.

The chain links TRBV19 to TRBJ2-7; possible D gene TRBD1, 7 bases. This CDR3 contains 14 residues. The germline V gene has CDR1 LNHDA and CDR2 SQIVND (reference sequence). V was trimmed by 3 bases and J by 6 bases, leaving 15 bases between them. This CDR3 reads CASSIWAGGSEQYF. In DNA, the CDR3 is TGTGCCAGTAGTATCTGGGCAGGGGGGAGCGAGCAGTACTTC.

CDR3 nucleotides: TGTGCCAGCAGTCAGGGTACCGTAGAGACCCAGTACTTC. It is translated as CASSQGTVETQYF. The chain links TRBV14 to TRBJ2-5; TRBD1 is a possible D gene (5 bases). Per germline, CDR1 SGHDN and CDR2 FVKESK. The CDR3 loop spans 13 amino acids. V lost 6 bases and J 4 bases, leaving 12 bases between the germline ends.

V gene TRBV7-2 combines with J gene TRBJ2-7; D is possibly TRBD1 (7 bases). Trimming pared 4 bases from V and 4 bases from J, leaving 14 bases between. The CDR3 is made up of 14 amino acids. Germline V gene sequence: CDR1 SGHTA, CDR2 FQGNSA. CDR3: CASSSSQGGYEQYF. As DNA, the CDR3 is TGTGCCAGCAGCTCGTCCCAGGGGGGATACGAGCAGTACTTC. Using reference TRBV7-2 and TRBJ2-7 for the parts outside the CDR3, the full variable domain is GAGVSQSPSNKVTEKGKDVELRCDPISGHTALYWYRQSLGQGLEFLIYFQGNSAPDKSGLPSDRFSAERTGGSVSTLTIQRTQQEDSAVYLCASSSSQGGYEQYFGPGTRLTVT.

The chain couples TRBV7-2 to TRBJ2-3, with TRBD2 matching over 10 bases. CDR1 and CDR2 from the germline V gene are SGHTA and FQGNSA. The CDR3 runs 16 residues. With V trimmed by 3 bases and J by 3 bases, 6 bases remained unmatched. CDR3: CASSFFSGGITDTQYF. The CDR3 nucleotides are TGTGCCAGCAGCTTCTTTAGCGGGGGGATAACAGATACGCAGTATTTT.

The chain joins TRBV6-5 to TRBJ1-2, with 12 bases matching TRBD1. From germline, CDR1 is MNHEY and CDR2 SVGAGI. The V gene end was trimmed by 2 bases and the J gene end by 5 bases; junction bases not matched to a gene: 3. This CDR3 has 15 residues. CDR3 nucleotide sequence: TGTGCCAGCAGTTACCCGGGACAGGGGGCTTATGGCTACACCTTC. This sequence encodes CASSYPGQGAYGYTF.

CDR3 region: CASMEGWFDQPQHF. CDR3 DNA sequence: TGTGCCAGTATGGAGGGCTGGTTCGATCAGCCCCAGCATTTT. This rearrangement joins TRBV19 to TRBJ1-5, with no clear D. Germline V lookup: CDR1 LNHDA, CDR2 SQIVND (reference sequence). With 7 bases removed from V and 5 bases from J, the gap between germline ends came to 15 bases. CDR3 length: 14 amino acids.

A few counts support this clone. V gene TRBV27 combines with J gene TRBJ1-2; D perhaps matches TRBD1 (5 bases). The CDR3 sequence is 14 residues long. V gave up 5 bases and J gave up 0 bases, with 10 bases separating them. Germline V gives CDR1 MNHEY, CDR2 SMNVEV (reference sequence). The CDR3 coding sequence is TGTGCCAGCAGTCAGGACACTGCTAACTATGGCTACACCTTC. This gives the protein CASSQDTANYGYTF.

The J gene is TRBJ1-3, the V gene TRBV28, with 11 bases fitting TRBD1. This CDR3 spans 16 amino acids. V was pared by 6 bases and J by 4 bases, with 8 bases of the junction left unmatched. Germline V gives CDR1 MDHEN, CDR2 SYDVKM. The CDR3 loop reads CASSRGQGALGNTIYF. The CDR3 DNA is TGTGCCAGCAGCCGTGGACAGGGGGCGCTAGGAAACACCATATATTTT.

The chain uses TRBV11-2 and TRBJ1-1; perhaps TRBD1 as D (5 bases). V lost 3 bases to trimming and J lost 6 bases, with 11 bases between them. The germline V gene encodes CDR1 SGHAT and CDR2 FQNNGV. The CDR3 covers 13 residues. CDR3: CASSLYGDPEAFF. CDR3 DNA sequence: TGTGCCAGCAGCTTGTATGGGGACCCTGAAGCTTTCTTT.

This clone was observed a handful of times. This sequence joins TRBV4-3 and TRBJ1-5; unclear D gene. There are 13 residues in the CDR3. Germline-derived CDR1 and CDR2 are LGHNA and YSLEER. Trimming left V 0 bases short and J 5 bases short, with 5 bases between. The CDR3 loop is CASSQELYQPQHF. The CDR3 DNA sequence: TGCGCCAGCAGCCAAGAACTTTATCAGCCCCAGCATTTT.

The chain couples TRBV18 to TRBJ2-1; 8 bases are shared with TRBD1. Germline CDR1 reads KGHSH; CDR2 reads LQKENI. The CDR3 extends over 13 amino acids. The V gene end was trimmed by 7 bases and the J gene end by 15 bases; junction bases not matched to a gene: 14. The CDR3 loop reads CASFETGDRSLFF. As DNA, the CDR3 is TGTGCCAGCTTCGAGACAGGGGACCGAAGTTTGTTCTTC.

The V and J genes are TRBV5-1 and TRBJ1-4; 8 nucleotides match TRBD1. J gave up 7 bases and V 0 bases, and 14 bases lay outside the gene matches. The CDR3 runs 18 residues. CDR1 is SGHRS and CDR2 is YFSETQ in the germline V gene. Here the CDR3 DNA reads TGCGCCAGCAGCTTGGGACCCGCTCAGGGGGCGCGGAGTGAAAAACTGTTTTTT. Translated: CASSLGPAQGARSEKLFF. Variable domain in full (rest from reference TRBV5-1 and TRBJ1-4): KAGVTQTPRYLIKTRGQQVTLSCSPISGHRSVSWYQQTPGQGLQFLFEYFSETQRNKGNFPGRFSGRQFSNSRSEMNVSTLELGDSALYLCASSLGPAQGARSEKLFFGSGTQLSVL.

The chain recombines TRBV7-6 with TRBJ2-2, with 8 bases matching TRBD2. Germline V gene data show CDR1 as SGHVS and CDR2 as FNYEAQ. The CDR3 has 16 residues. V lost 5 bases, J lost 0 bases, and 5 bases stayed unmatched. Here the CDR3 reads CASSRSGGANTGELFF. The DNA of the CDR3 is TGTGCCAGCAGCCGGAGCGGGGGAGCGAACACCGGGGAGCTGTTTTTT. The complete variable domain, with remaining parts taken from reference TRBV7-6 and TRBJ2-2, reads GAGVSQSPRYKVTKRGQDVALRCDPISGHVSLYWYRQALGQGPEFLTYFNYEAQQDKSGLPNDRFSAERPEGSISTLTIQRTEQRDSAMYRCASSRSGGANTGELFFGEGSRLTVL.

The V and J genes are TRBV18 and TRBJ2-7, with D unresolved. The V gene lost 4 bases and the J gene lost 2 bases, with 12 bases spanning the gap. Germline V gives CDR1 KGHSH, CDR2 LQKENI. CDR3 size: 14 residues. The DNA for the CDR3 is TGTGCCAGCTCACTAGCTGATGAAGCCTACGAGCAGTACTTC. This codes for CASSLADEAYEQYF.

The V call is TRBV13, the J call TRBJ1-2, with a tentative D call TRBD1 (5 bases). Germline assignment: CDR1 PRHDT and CDR2 FYEKMQ (reference sequence). This CDR3 is built from 14 residues. V was cut by 4 bases and J by 7 bases, with 16 bases left in between. Here the CDR3 reads CASSSRRRGAGYTF. CDR3 coding DNA: TGTGCCAGCAGCTCTAGGAGAAGGGGAGCTGGCTACACCTTC.

CDR3 sequence reads: CASSIGTSGTKDTQYF. DNA of the CDR3: TGTGCCAGTAGTATAGGGACTAGCGGGACTAAGGATACGCAGTATTTT. This sequence joins TRBV19 and TRBJ2-3, with 12 bases matching TRBD2. This CDR3 comprises 16 residues. The germline V gene encodes CDR1 LNHDA and CDR2 SQIVND (reference sequence). V was pared by 1 base and J by 6 bases, with 5 bases of the junction left unmatched.

CDR3 coding DNA: TGTGCCATTTCCGGGGGAACAAAACTGTTTTTT. Its protein product is CAISGGTKLFF. This sequence joins TRBV28 and TRBJ1-4; D perhaps matches TRBD1 (5 bases). The CDR3 extends over 11 amino acids. Germline V gives CDR1 MDHEN, CDR2 SYDVKM. The V gene lost 10 bases and the J gene lost 10 bases, with 13 bases spanning the gap.

This chain connects TRBV6-1 to TRBJ1-1; 12 bases fit TRBD1. J lost 1 base, V lost 6 bases, and 3 bases had no gene match. The CDR3 length is 15 residues. Germline CDR1 and CDR2: MNHNS and SASEGT. CDR3 in DNA: TGTGCCAGCAGGGGACAGGGGGCGAAGAACACTGAAGCTTTCTTT. This translates into CASRGQGAKNTEAFF.

This clone was seen a single time. The chain has TRBV30 and TRBJ1-3; possibly TRBD1 for D (6 bases). The V end was cut by 2 bases, the J end by 4 bases, with 9 bases between. Germline CDR1 GTSNPN, CDR2 SVGIG (reference sequence). The CDR3 has 13 residues. The CDR3 bases are TGTGCCTGGAGTACAGGGACAGGAAACACCATATATTTT. It specifies CAWSTGTGNTIYF.

This rearrangement joins TRBV4-3 to TRBJ1-3; D remains unclear. The CDR3 has 13 residues. The V and J ends lost 1 base and 4 bases respectively, with 5 bases between them. Germline CDR1 LGHNA, CDR2 YSLEER. CDR3 DNA sequence: TGCGCCAGCAGCCAAGTATCAGGAAACACCATATATTTT. Translation: CASSQVSGNTIYF.

The CDR3 loop is CASSQEAEGLGDEQYF. Here the CDR3 DNA reads TGCGCCAGCAGCCAAGAGGCTGAGGGGTTAGGGGACGAGCAGTACTTC. This chain links TRBV4-1 with TRBJ2-7; D tentatively reads TRBD1 or TRBD2 (5 bases each). The CDR3 is made up of 16 amino acids. CDR1 is MGHRA, CDR2 YSYEKL, per germline. V gave up 0 bases and J gave up 5 bases, with 17 bases separating them.